A single sample gave rise to the 18 T cell receptor beta chains below, sequenced in a study of OX40 agonist ivuxolimab in advanced cancers. The protocol was immunoSEQ multiplex PCR, while the TCRdb copy is restricted to in-frame clones and leaves out a portion. The sample holds 100,000 to 150,000 clones; 85% to 95% are singletons and the top ten take around 0.15%. The sequenced sample was CD4+ or CD8+ T cells sorted from blood, obtained in a trial of the OX40 agonist ivuxolimab. Source of these receptors: an adult with an advanced solid tumor such as melanoma, head and neck, liver or kidney cancer.

CDR3 amino acids: CASSFPGTGETQYF. Written as DNA, the CDR3 is TGTGCCAGCAGTTTCCCCGGGACTGGAGAGACCCAGTACTTC. J is TRBJ2-5 and V is TRBV28; TRBD2 is a possible D gene (6 bases). Trimming removed 3 bases from V and 4 bases from J, with 12 bases in between. Germline CDR1 reads MDHEN; CDR2 reads SYDVKM. The CDR3 covers 14 residues.

Remarks on this clone: This sample includes further DNA sequences coding for the same CDR3. V gene TRBV6-5 combines with J gene TRBJ2-5; TRBD1 matches 7 bases. Germline assignment: CDR1 MNHEY and CDR2 SVGAGI. V lost 6 bases and J lost 5; bases outside the gene matches: 0. CDR3 length equals 11 residues. CDR3 amino acids: CASSRGETQYF. CDR3 nucleotide sequence: TGTGCCAGCAGCAGGGGGGAGACCCAGTACTTC.

This chain uses TRBV18 with TRBJ2-7; 11 bases fit TRBD1. V was clipped by 4 bases and J by 7 bases; unmatched bases: 12. This CDR3 is built from 16 residues. Germline values: CDR1 KGHSH, CDR2 LQKENI. The CDR3 here is CASSLGIGQGAGEQYF. CDR3 in DNA: TGTGCCAGCTCACTAGGAATCGGACAGGGGGCAGGGGAGCAGTACTTC.

This sequence joins TRBV5-1 and TRBJ2-5; TRBD1 aligns across 9 bases. This CDR3 comprises 13 residues. Germline CDR1 is SGHRS and CDR2 is YFSETQ. V lost 4 bases, J lost 5 bases, and 3 bases stayed unmatched. CDR3 sequence (DNA): TGCGCCAGCAGCCCTGGACAGGGGGAGACCCAGTACTTC. Protein: CASSPGQGETQYF. Supplemented by reference TRBV5-1 and TRBJ2-5, the full variable domain reads KAGVTQTPRYLIKTRGQQVTLSCSPISGHRSVSWYQQTPGQGLQFLFEYFSETQRNKGNFPGRFSGRQFSNSRSEMNVSTLELGDSALYLCASSPGQGETQYFGPGTRLLVL.

The rearrangement links TRBV18 to TRBJ2-1, with 9 positions matching TRBD1. The V and J ends lost 3 bases and 9 bases, in that order; junction bases with no gene match: 3. Germline lookup yields CDR1 KGHSH and CDR2 LQKENI. The CDR3 consists of 13 residues. The CDR3 sequence is CASSPTQGAEQFF. CDR3 DNA: TGTGCCAGCTCACCGACACAGGGGGCTGAGCAGTTCTTC.

The chain recombines TRBV7-2 with TRBJ2-7; the match to TRBD1 covers 7 bases. J was trimmed by 6 bases and V by 2 bases; bases with no gene match: 7. The CDR3 is 14 amino acids. Germline assignment: CDR1 SGHTA and CDR2 FQGNSA. DNA for the CDR3: TGTGCCAGCAGCTTAAGACAGGGAAAGCTCGAGCAGTACTTC. It encodes CASSLRQGKLEQYF.

The rearrangement joins TRBV9 to TRBJ2-7; 12 nucleotides line up with TRBD1. J gave up 4 bases and V 3 bases, and 8 bases lay outside the gene matches. Germline lookup yields CDR1 SGDLS and CDR2 YYNGEE. This CDR3 spans 16 amino acids. The chain's CDR3 is CASSGRDRGPRYEQYF. In DNA form, the CDR3 reads TGTGCCAGCAGCGGAAGGGACAGGGGGCCTAGGTACGAGCAGTACTTC.

The chain has TRBV11-1 and TRBJ1-5; no clear D. With 5 bases removed from V and 3 bases from J, the gap between germline ends came to 8 bases. The CDR3 has 13 amino acids. Germline V lookup: CDR1 SGHAT, CDR2 FQDESV (reference sequence). In DNA, the CDR3 is TGTGCCAGCAGCGAGAGGCTCAATCAGCCCCAGCATTTT. This translates into CASSERLNQPQHF.

This chain uses TRBV27 with TRBJ2-3, with 10 bases that match TRBD2. J lost 3 bases, V lost 3 bases, and 0 bases had no gene match. The CDR3 is 14 amino acids. The germline V gene has CDR1 MNHEY and CDR2 SMNVEV (reference sequence). DNA of the CDR3: TGTGCCAGCAGTTTGACTAGCGGGACAGATACGCAGTATTTT. Protein: CASSLTSGTDTQYF.

This clone was picked up one time. J is TRBJ1-5 and V is TRBV2; TRBD1 agrees at 8 bases. The CDR3 has 15 amino acids. The germline V gene encodes CDR1 SNHLY and CDR2 FYNNEI. V trimming: 6 bases; J trimming: 9 bases; junction bases outside the gene matches: 13. CDR3: CASRSRTGNQGPQHF. The CDR3 nucleotides read TGTGCCAGCAGATCCCGGACAGGGAATCAGGGGCCCCAGCATTTT.

The CDR3 spells CASSSPQGTPEAFF. The CDR3 nucleotides are TGTGCCAGCAGTTCCCCTCAGGGGACCCCTGAAGCTTTCTTT. V gene TRBV28 combines with J gene TRBJ1-1; D might be TRBD1 (6 bases). This CDR3 has 14 residues. Germline assignment: CDR1 MDHEN and CDR2 SYDVKM. V was pared by 4 bases and J by 6 bases, with 15 bases between.

The rearrangement uses TRBV11-3 and TRBJ2-1; TRBD2 aligns across 7 bases. The germline V gene encodes CDR1 SGHNT and CDR2 YENEEA. This CDR3 is built from 15 residues. V trimming: 2 bases; J trimming: 3 bases; junction bases outside the gene matches: 4. Written as DNA, the CDR3 is TGTGCCAGCAGCTTACGCGGGAGAGTCTACAATGAGCAGTTCTTC. It yields the protein CASSLRGRVYNEQFF.

The rearrangement links TRBV29-1 to TRBJ2-7; unclear D gene. Trimming removed 4 bases at V and 2 bases at J, with 9 bases between. CDR3 length: 12 residues. In germline, CDR1 is SQVTM, CDR2 ANQGSEA. CDR3 protein: CSVGFRTYEQYF. The CDR3 DNA follows: TGCAGCGTTGGATTCAGGACCTACGAGCAGTACTTC.

Comments on this clone: Other DNA sequences within the sample encode an identical CDR3. The gene calls are TRBV11-2 and TRBJ1-1; possibly TRBD1 for D (5 bases). The CDR3 extends over 13 amino acids. The V end was cut by 9 bases, the J end by 8 bases, with 19 bases between. Looked up from germline, CDR1 is SGHAT and CDR2 is FQNNGV. The CDR3 DNA follows: TGTGCCAGTAGCATACGGGGCAACGGGGAAGCTTTCTTT. Protein sequence: CASSIRGNGEAFF.

V is TRBV30 and J is TRBJ1-5; unclear D gene. Looked up from germline, CDR1 is GTSNPN and CDR2 is SVGIG (reference sequence). V lost 2 bases, J lost 4 bases, and 18 bases lay in between. This CDR3 has 16 residues. CDR3 amino acids: CAWSLAYSGQNQPQHF. The CDR3 DNA reads TGTGCCTGGAGTCTCGCCTACAGCGGGCAGAATCAGCCCCAGCATTTT.

V is TRBV19 and J is TRBJ1-4; no reliable D call. Germline loops: CDR1 LNHDA, CDR2 SQIVND (reference sequence). The CDR3 runs 14 residues. V lost 6 bases and J 8 bases, leaving 16 bases between the germline ends. DNA of the CDR3: TGTGCCAGTAGAGGTCGGCAGGACTACGAAAAACTGTTTTTT. Translated, it gives CASRGRQDYEKLFF.

The V and J genes are TRBV19 and TRBJ2-1, with 11 bases fitting TRBD2. The ends lost 6 bases at V and 4 bases at J; junction bases unmatched: 2. The CDR3 has 14 residues. Germline values: CDR1 LNHDA, CDR2 SQIVND (reference sequence). The CDR3 DNA reads TGTGCCAGTAGGACTAGCGGGGCATACAATGAGCAGTTCTTC. Amino acids: CASRTSGAYNEQFF.

This chain uses TRBV7-8 with TRBJ2-7; D is perhaps TRBD1 or TRBD2 (5 bases each). The germline V gene encodes CDR1 SGHVS and CDR2 FQNEAQ. The V end lost 5 bases, the J end lost 5 bases, and 22 bases lay between the germline ends. The CDR3 is made up of 16 amino acids. Written as DNA, the CDR3 is TGTGCCAGCAGCGACCCGGGACCGATCCTTCCTAACGAGCAGTACTTC. This sequence encodes CASSDPGPILPNEQYF.